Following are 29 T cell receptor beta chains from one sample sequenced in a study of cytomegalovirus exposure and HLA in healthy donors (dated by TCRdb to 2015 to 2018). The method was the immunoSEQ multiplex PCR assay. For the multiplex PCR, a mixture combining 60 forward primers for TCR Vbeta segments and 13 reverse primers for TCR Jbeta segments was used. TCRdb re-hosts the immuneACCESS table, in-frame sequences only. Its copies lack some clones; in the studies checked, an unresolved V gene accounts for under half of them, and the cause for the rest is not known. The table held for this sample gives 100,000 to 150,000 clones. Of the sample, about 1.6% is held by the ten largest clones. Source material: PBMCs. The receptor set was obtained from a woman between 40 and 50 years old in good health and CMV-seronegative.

Here the CDR3 DNA reads TGTGCCAGCAGCTTAAGGGACAGGTTTAACACTGAAGCTTTCTTT. It encodes CASSLRDRFNTEAFF. The chain recombines TRBV7-9 with TRBJ1-1, with 8 bases lining up with TRBD1. CDR1 SEHNR and CDR2 FQNEAQ come from the germline V gene (reference sequence). Trimming took 2 bases from V and 2 from J; bases not matched to a gene: 4. The CDR3 covers 15 residues.

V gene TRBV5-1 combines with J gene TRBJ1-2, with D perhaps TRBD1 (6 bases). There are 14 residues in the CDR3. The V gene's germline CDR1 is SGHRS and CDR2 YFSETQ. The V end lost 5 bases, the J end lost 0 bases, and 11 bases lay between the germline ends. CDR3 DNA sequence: TGCGCCAGCAGATCGGGACAACCTAACTATGGCTACACCTTC. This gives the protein CASRSGQPNYGYTF.

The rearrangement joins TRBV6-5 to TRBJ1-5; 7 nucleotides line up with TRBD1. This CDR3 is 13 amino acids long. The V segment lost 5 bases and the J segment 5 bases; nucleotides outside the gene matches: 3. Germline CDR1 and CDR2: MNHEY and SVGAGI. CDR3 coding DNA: TGTGCCAGCAGTAACGACAGGGATCAGCCCCAGCATTTT. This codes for CASSNDRDQPQHF.

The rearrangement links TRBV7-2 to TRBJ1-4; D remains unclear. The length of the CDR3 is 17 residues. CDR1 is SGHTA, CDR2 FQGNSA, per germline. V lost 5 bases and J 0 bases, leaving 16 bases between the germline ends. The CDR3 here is CASSPRDFGATNEKLFF. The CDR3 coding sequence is TGTGCCAGCAGCCCCCGGGATTTCGGGGCAACTAATGAAAAACTGTTTTTT. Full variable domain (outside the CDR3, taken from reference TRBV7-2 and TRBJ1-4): GAGVSQSPSNKVTEKGKDVELRCDPISGHTALYWYRQSLGQGLEFLIYFQGNSAPDKSGLPSDRFSAERTGGSVSTLTIQRTQQEDSAVYLCASSPRDFGATNEKLFFGSGTQLSVL.

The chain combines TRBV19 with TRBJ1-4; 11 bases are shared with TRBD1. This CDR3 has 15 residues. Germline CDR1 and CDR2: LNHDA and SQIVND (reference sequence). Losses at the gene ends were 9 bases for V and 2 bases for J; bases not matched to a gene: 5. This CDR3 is CASRDRGYTNEKLFF. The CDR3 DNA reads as TGTGCCAGCAGGGACAGGGGGTATACTAATGAAAAACTGTTTTTT.

CDR3 amino acids: CASSFRDRPNEKLFF. The CDR3 DNA is TGTGCCAGCAGCTTCCGGGACAGGCCTAATGAAAAACTGTTTTTT. This sequence joins TRBV5-6 and TRBJ1-4; 8 bases agree with TRBD1. Germline V gives CDR1 SGHDT, CDR2 YYEEEE. The CDR3 consists of 15 residues. V lost 2 bases and J lost 3; bases outside the gene matches: 3.

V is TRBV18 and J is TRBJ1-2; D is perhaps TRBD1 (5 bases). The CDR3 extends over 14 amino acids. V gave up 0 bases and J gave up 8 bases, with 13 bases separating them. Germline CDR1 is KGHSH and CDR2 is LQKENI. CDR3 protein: CASSPPVAGKGYTF. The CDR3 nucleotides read TGTGCCAGCTCACCACCAGTGGCAGGGAAAGGCTACACCTTC.

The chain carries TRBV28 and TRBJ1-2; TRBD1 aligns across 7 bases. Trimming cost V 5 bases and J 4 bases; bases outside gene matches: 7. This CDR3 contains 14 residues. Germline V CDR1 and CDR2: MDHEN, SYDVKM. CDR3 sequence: CASSEDRVGYGYTF. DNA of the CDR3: TGTGCCAGCAGTGAAGACAGGGTGGGCTATGGCTACACCTTC.

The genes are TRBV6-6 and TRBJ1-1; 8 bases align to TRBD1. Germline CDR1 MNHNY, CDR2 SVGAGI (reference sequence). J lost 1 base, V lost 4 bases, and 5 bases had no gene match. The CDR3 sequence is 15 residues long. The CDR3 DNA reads TGTGCCAGCAGTTCACAGGGGGAGGCGAACACTGAAGCTTTCTTT. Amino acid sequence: CASSSQGEANTEAFF.

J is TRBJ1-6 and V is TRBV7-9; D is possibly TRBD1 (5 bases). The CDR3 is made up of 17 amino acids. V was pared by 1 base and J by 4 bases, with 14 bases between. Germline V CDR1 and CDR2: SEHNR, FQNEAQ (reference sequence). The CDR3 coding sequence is TGTGCCAGCAGCTTAGGGAGGGGCCGGGGTTATAATTCACCCCTCCACTTT. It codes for CASSLGRGRGYNSPLHF.

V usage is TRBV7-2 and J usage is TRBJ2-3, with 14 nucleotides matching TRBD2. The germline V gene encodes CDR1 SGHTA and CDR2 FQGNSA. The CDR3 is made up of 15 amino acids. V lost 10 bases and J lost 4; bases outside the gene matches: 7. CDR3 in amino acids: CATRLAGGRSDTQYF. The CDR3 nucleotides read TGTGCCACACGACTAGCGGGGGGGAGGTCAGATACGCAGTATTTT.

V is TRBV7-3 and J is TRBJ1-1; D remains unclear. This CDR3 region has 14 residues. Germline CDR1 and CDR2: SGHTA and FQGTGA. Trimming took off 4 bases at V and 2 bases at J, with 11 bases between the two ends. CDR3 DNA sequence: TGTGCCAGCAGCTCCCGGGGAGGAAACACTGAAGCTTTCTTT. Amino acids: CASSSRGGNTEAFF. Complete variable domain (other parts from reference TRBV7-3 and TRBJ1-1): GAGVSQTPSNKVTEKGKYVELRCDPISGHTALYWYRQSLGQGPEFLIYFQGTGAADDSGLPNDRFFAVRPEGSVSTLKIQRTERGDSAVYLCASSSRGGNTEAFFGQGTRLTVV.

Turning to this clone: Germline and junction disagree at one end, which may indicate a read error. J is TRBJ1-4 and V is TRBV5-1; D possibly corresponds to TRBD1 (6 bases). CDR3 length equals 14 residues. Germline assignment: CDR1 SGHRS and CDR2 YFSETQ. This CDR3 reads CASGFGGGDEKLFF. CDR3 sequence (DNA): TGCGCCAGCGGCTTCGGAGGGGGGGATGAAAAACTGTTTTTT. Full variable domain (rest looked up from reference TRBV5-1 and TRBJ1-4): KAGVTQTPRYLIKTRGQQVTLSCSPISGHRSVSWYQQTPGQGLQFLFEYFSETQRNKGNFPGRFSGRQFSNSRSEMNVSTLELGDSALYLCASGFGGGDEKLFFGSGTQLSVL.

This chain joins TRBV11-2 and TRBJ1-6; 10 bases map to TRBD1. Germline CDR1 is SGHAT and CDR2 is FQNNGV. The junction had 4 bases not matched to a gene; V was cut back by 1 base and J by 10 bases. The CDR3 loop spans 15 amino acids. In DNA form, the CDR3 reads TGTGCCAGCAGCTTAGTAGGGACAGGGGACTCACCCCTCCACTTT. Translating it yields CASSLVGTGDSPLHF.

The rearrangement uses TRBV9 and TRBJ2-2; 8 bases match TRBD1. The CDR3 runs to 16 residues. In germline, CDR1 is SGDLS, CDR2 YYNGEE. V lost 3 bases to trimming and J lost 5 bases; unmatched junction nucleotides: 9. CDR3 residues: CASSEVGQGYTGELFF. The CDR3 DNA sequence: TGTGCCAGCAGCGAGGTCGGACAGGGATATACCGGGGAGCTGTTTTTT. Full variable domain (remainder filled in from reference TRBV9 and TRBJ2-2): DSGVTQTPKHLITATGQRVTLRCSPRSGDLSVYWYQQSLDQGLQFLIQYYNGEERAKGNILERFSAQQFPDLHSELNLSSLELGDSALYFCASSEVGQGYTGELFFGEGSRLTVL.

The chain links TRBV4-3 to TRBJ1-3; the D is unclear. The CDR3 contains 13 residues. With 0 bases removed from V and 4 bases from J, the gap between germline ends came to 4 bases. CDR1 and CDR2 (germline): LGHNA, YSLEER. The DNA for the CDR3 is TGCGCCAGCAGCCAAGATCCAGGAAACACCATATATTTT. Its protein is CASSQDPGNTIYF.

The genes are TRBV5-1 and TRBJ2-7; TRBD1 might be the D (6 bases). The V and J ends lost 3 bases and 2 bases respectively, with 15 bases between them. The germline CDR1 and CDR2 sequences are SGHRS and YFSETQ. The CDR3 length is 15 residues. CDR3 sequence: CASSWNRDTTYEQYF. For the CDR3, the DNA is TGCGCCAGCAGCTGGAATCGGGACACTACCTACGAGCAGTACTTC.

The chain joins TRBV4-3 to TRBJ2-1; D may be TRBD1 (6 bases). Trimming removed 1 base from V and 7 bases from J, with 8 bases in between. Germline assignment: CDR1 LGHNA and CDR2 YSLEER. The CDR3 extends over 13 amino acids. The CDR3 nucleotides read TGCGCCAGCAGCCAAGGTAGGGGGAATGAGCAGTTCTTC. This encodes CASSQGRGNEQFF.

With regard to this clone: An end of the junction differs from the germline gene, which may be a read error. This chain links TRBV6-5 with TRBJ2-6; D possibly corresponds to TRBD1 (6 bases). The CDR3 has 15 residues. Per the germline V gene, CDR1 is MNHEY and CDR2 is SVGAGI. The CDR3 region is CASSYLGAGANVLPF. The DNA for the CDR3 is TGTGCCAGCAGTTACCTGGGGGCTGGGGCCAACGTCCTGCCTTTC.

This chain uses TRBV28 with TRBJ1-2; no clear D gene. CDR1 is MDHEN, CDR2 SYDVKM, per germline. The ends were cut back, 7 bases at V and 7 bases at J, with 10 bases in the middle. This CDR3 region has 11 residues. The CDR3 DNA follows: TGTGCCAGCACTAATCTCTTTGGCTACACCTTC. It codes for CASTNLFGYTF.

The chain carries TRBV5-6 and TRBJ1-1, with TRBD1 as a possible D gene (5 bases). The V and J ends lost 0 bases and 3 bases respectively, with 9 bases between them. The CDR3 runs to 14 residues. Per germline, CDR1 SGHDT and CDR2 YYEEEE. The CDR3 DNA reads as TGTGCCAGCAGCTTGGGGGGCTACGACACTGAAGCTTTCTTT. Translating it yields CASSLGGYDTEAFF.

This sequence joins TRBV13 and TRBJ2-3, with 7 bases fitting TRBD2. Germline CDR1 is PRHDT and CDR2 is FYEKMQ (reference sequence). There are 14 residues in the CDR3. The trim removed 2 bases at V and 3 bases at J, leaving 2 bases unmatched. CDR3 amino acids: CASSLREGTDTQYF. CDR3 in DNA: TGTGCCAGCAGCTTAAGGGAGGGAACAGATACGCAGTATTTT. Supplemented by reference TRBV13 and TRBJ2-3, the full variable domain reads AAGVIQSPRHLIKEKRETATLKCYPIPRHDTVYWYQQGPGQDPQFLISFYEKMQSDKGSIPDRFSAQQFSDYHSELNMSSLELGDSALYFCASSLREGTDTQYFGPGTRLTVL.

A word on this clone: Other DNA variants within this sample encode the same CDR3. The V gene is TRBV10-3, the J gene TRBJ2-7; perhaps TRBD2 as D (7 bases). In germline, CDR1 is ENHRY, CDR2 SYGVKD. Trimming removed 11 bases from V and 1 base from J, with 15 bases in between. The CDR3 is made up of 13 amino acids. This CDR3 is CAAKRDTSYEQYF. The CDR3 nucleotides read TGTGCCGCAAAGCGGGACACTTCCTACGAGCAGTACTTC.

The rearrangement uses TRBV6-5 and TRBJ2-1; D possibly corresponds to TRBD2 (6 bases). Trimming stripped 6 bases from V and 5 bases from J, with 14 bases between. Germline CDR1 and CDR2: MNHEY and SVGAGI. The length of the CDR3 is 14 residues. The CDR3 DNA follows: TGTGCCAGCAGAGTGCCGGGACTTAACAATGAGCAGTTCTTC. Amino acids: CASRVPGLNNEQFF.

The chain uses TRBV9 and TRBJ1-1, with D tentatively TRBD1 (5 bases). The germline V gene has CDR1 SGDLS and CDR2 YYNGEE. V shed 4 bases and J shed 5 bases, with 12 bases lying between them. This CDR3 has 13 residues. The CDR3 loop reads CASSRGAGTEAFF. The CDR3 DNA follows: TGTGCCAGCAGCCGCGGGGCGGGGACTGAAGCTTTCTTT.

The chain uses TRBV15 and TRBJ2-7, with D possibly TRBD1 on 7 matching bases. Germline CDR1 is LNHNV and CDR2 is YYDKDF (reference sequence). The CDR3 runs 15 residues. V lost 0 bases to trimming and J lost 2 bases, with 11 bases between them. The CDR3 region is CATSREEGAPYEQYF. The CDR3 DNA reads TGTGCCACCAGCAGAGAGGAGGGGGCCCCCTACGAGCAGTACTTC.

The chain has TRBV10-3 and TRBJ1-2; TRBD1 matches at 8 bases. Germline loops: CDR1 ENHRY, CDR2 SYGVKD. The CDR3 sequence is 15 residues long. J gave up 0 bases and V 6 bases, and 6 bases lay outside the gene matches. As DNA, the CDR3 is TGTGCCATCAGGGGACAGGCGCCCTCTAACTATGGCTACACCTTC. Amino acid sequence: CAIRGQAPSNYGYTF.

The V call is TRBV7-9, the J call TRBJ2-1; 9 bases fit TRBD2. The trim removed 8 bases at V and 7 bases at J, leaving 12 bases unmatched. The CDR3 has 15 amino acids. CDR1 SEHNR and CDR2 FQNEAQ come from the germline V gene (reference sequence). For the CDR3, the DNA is TGTGCCAGCGCGGGAATGGCGGGGGGGCGGAATGAGCAGTTCTTC. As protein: CASAGMAGGRNEQFF.

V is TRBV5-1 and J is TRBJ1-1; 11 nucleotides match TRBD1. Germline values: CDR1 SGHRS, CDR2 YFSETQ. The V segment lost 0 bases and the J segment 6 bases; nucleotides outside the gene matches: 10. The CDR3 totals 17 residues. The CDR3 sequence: CASSLGAGTGGLAEAFF. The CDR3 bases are TGCGCCAGCAGCTTGGGGGCCGGGACAGGGGGTTTGGCTGAAGCTTTCTTT.